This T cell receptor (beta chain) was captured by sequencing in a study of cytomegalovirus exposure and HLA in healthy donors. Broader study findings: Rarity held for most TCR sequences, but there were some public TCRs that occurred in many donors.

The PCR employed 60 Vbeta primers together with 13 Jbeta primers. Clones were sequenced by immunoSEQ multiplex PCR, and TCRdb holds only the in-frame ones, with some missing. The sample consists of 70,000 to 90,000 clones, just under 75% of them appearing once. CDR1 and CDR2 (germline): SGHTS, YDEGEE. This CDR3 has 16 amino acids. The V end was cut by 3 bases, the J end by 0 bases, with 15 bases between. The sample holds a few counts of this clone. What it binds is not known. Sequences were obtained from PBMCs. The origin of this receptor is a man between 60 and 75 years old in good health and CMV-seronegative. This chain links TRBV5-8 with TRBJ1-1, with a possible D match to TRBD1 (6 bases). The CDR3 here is CASSSRDTAVNTEAFF. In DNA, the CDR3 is TGTGCCAGCAGCTCCCGGGACACGGCGGTGAACACTGAAGCTTTCTTT.